These 10 T cell receptor beta chains were sequenced from one sample in a study of blood T cell repertoires in COVID-19. The protocol was immunoSEQ multiplex PCR, while the TCRdb copy is restricted to in-frame clones and leaves out a portion. In the table there are 110,000 or so clones, 70% to 90% of which are singletons. The sequencing input was peripheral blood. The receptors were sampled from a man in his forties or fifties with acute or convalescent COVID-19.

V and J are TRBV6-5 and TRBJ2-7; 7 bases map to TRBD1. With 11 bases clipped from V and 6 bases from J, the junction kept 16 bases outside the gene matches. The CDR3 spans 14 residues. CDR1 is MNHEY, CDR2 SVGAGI, per germline. CDR3 amino acids: CAAGPRGTLSEQYF. DNA of the CDR3: TGTGCCGCAGGGCCCAGGGGGACCCTATCCGAGCAGTACTTC.

The CDR3 loop reads CAWSVGGGTLHF. The CDR3 DNA reads TGTGCCTGGAGTGTAGGTGGCGGAACCCTCCACTTT. V gene TRBV30 combines with J gene TRBJ1-6; D gene unclear. The CDR3 contains 12 residues. Trimming removed 0 bases at V and 14 bases at J, with 11 bases between. Germline V gives CDR1 GTSNPN, CDR2 SVGIG (reference sequence).

This chain connects TRBV30 to TRBJ2-1; 13 bases fit TRBD2. After removal of 5 bases from V and 10 bases from J, the junction contained 8 bases not matched to a gene. This CDR3 contains 14 residues. CDR1 GTSNPN and CDR2 SVGIG come from the germline V gene (reference sequence). The CDR3 loop reads CAWWGTSGVSEQFF. In nucleotides, the CDR3 is TGTGCCTGGTGGGGGACTAGCGGGGTGTCGGAGCAGTTCTTC.

The V and J genes are TRBV7-3 and TRBJ1-5; D unclear. V was cut by 5 bases and J by 3 bases, with 8 bases left in between. This CDR3 is 13 amino acids long. Germline V CDR1 and CDR2: SGHTA, FQGTGA. Here the CDR3 DNA reads TGTGCCAGCAGCGCGGATTACAATCAGCCCCAGCATTTT. This codes for CASSADYNQPQHF.

The chain employs TRBV2 and TRBJ2-3; D perhaps matches TRBD2 (5 bases). The CDR3 length is 13 residues. Germline lookup yields CDR1 SNHLY and CDR2 FYNNEI. V lost 6 bases and J 6 bases, leaving 13 bases between the germline ends. CDR3 nucleotides: TGTGCCAGCAGGGACTCACACCTCGATACGCAGTATTTT. This codes for CASRDSHLDTQYF.

The CDR3 region has the DNA TGTGCCAGCAGCCAATTCTTGTCGTCGAGGACAGGGAAGGCACCCCTCCACTTT. Protein product: CASSQFLSSRTGKAPLHF. The chain links TRBV3-1 (or the pseudogene TRBV3-2) to TRBJ1-6; TRBD1 aligns across 8 bases. The CDR3 has 18 amino acids. Germline lookup yields CDR1 LGHDT and CDR2 YNNKEL (reference sequence). V shed 2 bases, J shed 11 bases, and the junction held 17 bases outside the gene matches.

This clone was recorded once. The chain has TRBV3-1 (or the pseudogene TRBV3-2) and TRBJ2-2; D gene uncertain. CDR1 is LGHDT, CDR2 YNNKEL, per germline (reference sequence). Trimming removed 2 bases from V and 6 bases from J, with 10 bases in between. The CDR3 is 14 amino acids. This CDR3 reads CASSQSAEAGELFF. The CDR3 bases are TGTGCCAGCAGCCAATCCGCAGAAGCCGGGGAGCTGTTTTTT.

The chain joins TRBV9 to TRBJ2-7; 7 positions agree with TRBD1. V shed 3 bases, J shed 3 bases, and the junction held 0 bases outside the gene matches. CDR3 size: 12 residues. Per germline, CDR1 SGDLS and CDR2 YYNGEE. CDR3 nucleotides: TGTGCCAGCAGCGGGACAGGCTACGAGCAGTACTTC. This translates into CASSGTGYEQYF.

The V call is TRBV10-3, the J call TRBJ1-5, with unresolved D. Trimming removed 0 bases at V and 7 bases at J, with 10 bases between. Per germline, CDR1 ENHRY and CDR2 SYGVKD. This CDR3 comprises 14 residues. The CDR3 loop reads CAISESSGWQPQHF. DNA for the CDR3: TGTGCCATCAGTGAGTCCTCCGGGTGGCAGCCCCAGCATTTT.

The V call is TRBV23-1, the J call TRBJ2-2, with D perhaps matching TRBD2 (7 bases). TRBV23-1 is treated as an ORF (open reading frame) with a function not yet certain. The CDR3 totals 14 residues. V dropped 4 bases and J dropped 4 bases, with 10 bases sitting between them. CDR3 sequence reads: CASSPGGCTGELFF. CDR3 sequence (DNA): TGCGCCAGCAGTCCGGGGGGCTGCACCGGGGAGCTGTTTTTT.